This TCR beta chain was identified during a study of T cell repertoires in cytomegalovirus infection. In the study overall: Well-studied HLA-B-restricted epitopes and recently identified HLA-C-restricted epitopes of CMV were both used in the study. Public TCR beta signatures were indicative of both CMV infection and a matching HLA type.

With regard to this clonotype: Its matching antigen is unknown. The germline gene is not matched at one end of the junction; a read error may be the cause.

TCRdb itself ran the reads through MiXCR, one entry per CDR3 protein. Altogether 20,000 to 25,000 distinct CDR3 sequences are present, roughly 40% being singletons, with the ten largest covering just under 95%. The CDR3 has 15 amino acids. Whole-study results and caveats: HLA-C-restricted, CMV-specific TCR beta clonotypes were dominant ex vivo.

Specimen: CD8+ T cells from cultured PBMCs, collected from culture after CMV antigen stimulation. The TCR originated in a human donor in good health (CMV status not recorded). Some clones in this sample may be carry-over from other donors' samples. V is TRBV12-3 or TRBV12-4 and J is TRBJ2-1, with D tentatively TRBD2 (6 bases). CDR3 in DNA: TGTGCCAACAGTTTAATTAGCGGAGGGGACAATGAGCAGTTCTTC. This encodes CANSLISGGDNEQFF.